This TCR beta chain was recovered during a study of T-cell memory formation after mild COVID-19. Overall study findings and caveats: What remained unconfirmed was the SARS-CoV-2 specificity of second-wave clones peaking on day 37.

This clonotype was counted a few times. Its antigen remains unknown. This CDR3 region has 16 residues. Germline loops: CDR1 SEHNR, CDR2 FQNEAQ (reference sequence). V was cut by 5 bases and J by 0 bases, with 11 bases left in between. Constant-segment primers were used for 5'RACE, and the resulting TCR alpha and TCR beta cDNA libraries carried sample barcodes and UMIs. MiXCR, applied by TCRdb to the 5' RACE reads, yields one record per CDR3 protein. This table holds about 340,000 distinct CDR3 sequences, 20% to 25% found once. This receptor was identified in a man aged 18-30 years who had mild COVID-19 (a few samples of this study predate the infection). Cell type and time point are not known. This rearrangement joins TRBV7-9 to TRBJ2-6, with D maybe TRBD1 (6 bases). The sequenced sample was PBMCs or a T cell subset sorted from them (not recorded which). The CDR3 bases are TGTGCCAGCAGCCCTTCGGACAGCTCTGGGGCCAACGTCCTGACTTTC. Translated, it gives CASSPSDSSGANVLTF. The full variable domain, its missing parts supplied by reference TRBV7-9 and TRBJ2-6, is DTGVSQNPRHKITKRGQNVTFRCDPISEHNRLYWYRQTLGQGPEFLTYFQNEAQLEKSRLLSDRFSAERPKGSFSTLEIQRTEQGDSAMYLCASSPSDSSGANVLTFGAGSRLTVL.